This T cell receptor beta chain was recovered during a study of T cell responses to AZD1222 COVID-19 vaccine (TCRdb year 2021). Broadly, across the study: Because spike-specific TCR depth and breadth did not differ between the two schedules, AZD1222 recipients who got a second dose at roughly 4 weeks were pooled with those who got a second dose at roughly 12 weeks. TCR sequencing covered more than 230 trial participants: 200 to 210 given two doses of AZD1222 and around 25 given two doses of MenACWY control vaccine. Trial participants were enrolled into age subgroups of 18-55, 56-69 and 70-plus years, which contained about 160, 30 and 59 TCR-sequenced participants, respectively. Overall study outcomes, separate from this receptor: The whole spike protein was spanned by vaccine-associated CD4 TCRs, and dominant responses were seen in regions 160-218 and 743-854. Epitopes outside the regions mutated in the B.1.351 and B.1.1.7 variants were reportedly recognized by nearly half of the unique spike-specific TCRs. In the small 56-69-year group, the increase in depth fell short of significance, most likely because of low power. Conclusions about previously exposed vaccinees are limited, since just five or six AZD1222 recipients were seropositive for SARS-CoV-2 at baseline. A significant rise in spike-specific TCR breadth and depth was observed after two AZD1222 doses relative to day 0 and relative to MenACWY recipients. Participants were mostly white British and included more females than males, and it was suggested by the authors that clonal diversity may have been underestimated. Because no day 14 peak-response samples were available, repertoires were characterized only after the peak T cell response.

Reading from cysteine to phenylalanine, the CDR3 counts 13 amino acids. The sequence is cut down to CDR3 DNA, 39 bases in frame from base 1. The germline V gene (reference sequence) yields GTSNPN for CDR1 and SVGIG for CDR2. This clone has only one observation. No cognate antigen has been identified for it. At one end, the junction sequence differs from germline, possibly due to a read error. The CDR3 regions of human TCRbeta chains were analyzed by immunosequencing. The original pipeline was this. Repertoire TCRs were checked for matches against a reference library of SARS-CoV-2-specific TCRs that had been generated using the MIRA antigen-specificity platform. Breadth meant the fraction of unique TCRs that were SARS-CoV-2-associated, whereas depth meant the fraction of total T cells that were SARS-CoV-2-associated. Each spike-specific TCR was assigned to its reactive spike region and to a CD4 or CD8 class using the MIRA data. Log10-transformed breadth and depth values were compared by one-way ANOVA with Sidak's multiple comparisons tests. TCRdb took over this immuneACCESS table, retaining in-frame rearrangements with V and J assigned. Such tables are incomplete; in checked studies, under half of the missing clones stem from an unresolved V gene, and the remainder is unexplained. V, J and clone size are those of that table, while D and trimming were read from the DNA. The sample profile shows about 92,000 clones; approximately 91% of them were found once. The ten biggest clones cover around 5.8% of the sample.

What this sample's time point label stands for: baseline before first vaccination. Vaccinee samples were obtained from the UK trials COV001 and COV002, which included a single-blind randomized controlled phase 2/3 trial of AZD1222 (ChAdOx1 nCoV-19) in healthy adults. Trial participant PBMC samples were collected at day 0 and day 28 after the second dose for TCRbeta chain sequencing. Sample: peripheral blood, taken on day 0 of AZD1222 vaccination. Here the chain combines TRBV30 and TRBJ1-3; TRBD1 could be the D gene, as 6 bases match. The clonotype was recovered from an adult in good health. The CDR3: CAWSPTNTGTSFF. The DNA is TGTGCCTGGAGTCCTACAAATACCGGGACAAGTTTTTTT.